What follows is one T cell receptor beta chain and its context. The antigen is not known. 60 Vbeta and 13 Jbeta primers were used in PCR. Sequenced by immunoSEQ multiplex PCR; TCRdb stores in-frame clones only, minus some. The table records tens of thousands of clones, around 82% of them present only once. Germline V lookup: CDR1 SGDLS, CDR2 YYNGEE. V lost 4 bases and J 0 bases, leaving 17 bases between the germline ends. CDR3 length: 17 amino acids. The data are from a study of cytomegalovirus exposure and HLA in healthy donors. Study conclusions and caveats: Most TCRs appeared rarely, but some public TCRs recurred in many donors. The study labeled 164 TCR beta chains cytomegalovirus-associated. In a later analysis, a genetic analysis reported fewer productive-TCR N-insertions in an Asian-associated ancestry cluster than the cohort average.

The J gene is TRBJ1-3, the V gene TRBV9; D is uncertain. The sequenced material came from PBMCs. The TCR originated in a female donor in good health and CMV-seronegative. Written as DNA, the CDR3 is TGTGCCAGCAGCCCTTTTTCAGGCCGTGTCTCTGGAAACACCATATATTTT. Amino acid sequence: CASSPFSGRVSGNTIYF. The whole variable domain, remainder taken from reference TRBV9 and TRBJ1-3, is DSGVTQTPKHLITATGQRVTLRCSPRSGDLSVYWYQQSLDQGLQFLIQYYNGEERAKGNILERFSAQQFPDLHSELNLSSLELGDSALYFCASSPFSGRVSGNTIYFGEGSWLTVV.